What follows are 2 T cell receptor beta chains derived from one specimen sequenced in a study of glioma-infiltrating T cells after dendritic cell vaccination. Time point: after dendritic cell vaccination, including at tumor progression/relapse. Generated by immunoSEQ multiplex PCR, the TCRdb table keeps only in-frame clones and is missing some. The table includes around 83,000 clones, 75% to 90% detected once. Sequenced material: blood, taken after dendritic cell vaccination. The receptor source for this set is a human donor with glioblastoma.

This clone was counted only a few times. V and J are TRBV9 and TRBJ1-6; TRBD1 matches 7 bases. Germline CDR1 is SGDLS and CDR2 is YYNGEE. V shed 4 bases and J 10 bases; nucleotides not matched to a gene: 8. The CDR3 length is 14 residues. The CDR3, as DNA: TGTGCCAGCAGCCCAGACAGGGTCATATCACCCCTCCACTTT. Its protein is CASSPDRVISPLHF.

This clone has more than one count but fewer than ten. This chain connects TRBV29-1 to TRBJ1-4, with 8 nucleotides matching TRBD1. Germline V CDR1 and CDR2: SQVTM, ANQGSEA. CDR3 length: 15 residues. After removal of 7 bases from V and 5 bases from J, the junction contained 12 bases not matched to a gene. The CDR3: CSALDRAVGNEKLFF. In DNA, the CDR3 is TGCAGCGCCTTGGACAGGGCGGTGGGGAATGAAAAACTGTTTTTT.